What follows describes a single T cell receptor beta chain. The sample originates from a study of blood T cell repertoires in COVID-19. The method was immunoSEQ multiplex PCR; TCRdb's version includes in-frame clones alone and lacks a portion of them. The repertoire holds some 260,000 clones, roughly 88% seen once, with about 6.7% in the top ten. This CDR3 contains 13 residues. Trimming cost V 6 bases and J 7 bases; bases outside gene matches: 9. Germline-derived CDR1 and CDR2 are MRHNA and SNTAGT. The chain joins TRBV6-4 to TRBJ2-7; 7 nucleotides match TRBD1. Sample: peripheral blood. This TCR came from a woman in her 30s with COVID-19, enrolled during active disease. CDR3 region: CASSPGTDREQYF. The CDR3 nucleotides are TGTGCCAGCAGCCCCGGGACAGATAGGGAGCAGTACTTC.